This T cell receptor beta chain was documented in a study of T-cell reconstitution after alpha-beta-depleted transplantation in children. The ends were cut back, 6 bases at V and 7 bases at J, with 15 bases in the middle. CDR1 DFQATT and CDR2 SNEGSKA come from the germline V gene (reference sequence). This CDR3 is 12 amino acids long. Molecular barcoding with unique molecular identifiers was used for the TCRbeta library. TCRdb reprocessed the PCR reads with MiXCR, giving one entry per CDR3 protein. The table has 600,000 to 700,000 distinct CDR3 sequences, roughly 15% seen once. The sample holds many counts of this clonotype.

This chain joins TRBV20-1 and TRBJ1-1; D is possibly TRBD1 (6 bases). Sequencing used PBMCs from the stem cell graft donor, obtained from the stem cell graft. This TCR was recovered from a human donor who donated a stem cell graft to a child with acute myeloid leukemia. In DNA form, the CDR3 reads TGCAGTGCCCCAAGGGCAGGGGTTGAAGCTTTCTTT. Its translation: CSAPRAGVEAFF.